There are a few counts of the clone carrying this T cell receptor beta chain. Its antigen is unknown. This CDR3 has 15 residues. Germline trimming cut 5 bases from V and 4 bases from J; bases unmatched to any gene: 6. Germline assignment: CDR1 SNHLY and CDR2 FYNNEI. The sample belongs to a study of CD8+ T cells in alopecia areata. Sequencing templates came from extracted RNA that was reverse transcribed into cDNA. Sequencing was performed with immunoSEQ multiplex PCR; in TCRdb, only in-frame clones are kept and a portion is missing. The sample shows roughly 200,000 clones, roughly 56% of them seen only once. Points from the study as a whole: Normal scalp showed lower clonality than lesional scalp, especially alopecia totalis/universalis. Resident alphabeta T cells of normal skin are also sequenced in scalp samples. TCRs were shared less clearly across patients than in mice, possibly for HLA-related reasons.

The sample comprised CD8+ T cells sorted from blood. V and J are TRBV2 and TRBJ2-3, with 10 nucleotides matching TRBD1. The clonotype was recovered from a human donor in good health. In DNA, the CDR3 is TGTGCCAGCAGTACCTCGGGACAGGGGTCAGATACGCAGTATTTT. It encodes CASSTSGQGSDTQYF.